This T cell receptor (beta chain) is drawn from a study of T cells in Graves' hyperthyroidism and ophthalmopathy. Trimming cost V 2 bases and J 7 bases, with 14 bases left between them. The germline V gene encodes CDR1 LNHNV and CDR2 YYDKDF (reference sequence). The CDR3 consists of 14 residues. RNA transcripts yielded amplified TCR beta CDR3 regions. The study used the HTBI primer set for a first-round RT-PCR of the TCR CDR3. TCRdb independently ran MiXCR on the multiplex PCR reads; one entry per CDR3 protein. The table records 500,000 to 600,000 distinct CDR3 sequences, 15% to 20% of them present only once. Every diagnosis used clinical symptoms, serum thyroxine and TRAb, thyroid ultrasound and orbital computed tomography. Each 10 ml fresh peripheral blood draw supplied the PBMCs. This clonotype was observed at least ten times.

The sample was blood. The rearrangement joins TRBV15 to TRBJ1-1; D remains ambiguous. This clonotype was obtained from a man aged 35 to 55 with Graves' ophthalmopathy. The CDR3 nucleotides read TGTGCCACCAGCAGACCTGATCCCGAAAGTGAAGCTTTCTTT. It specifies CATSRPDPESEAFF.